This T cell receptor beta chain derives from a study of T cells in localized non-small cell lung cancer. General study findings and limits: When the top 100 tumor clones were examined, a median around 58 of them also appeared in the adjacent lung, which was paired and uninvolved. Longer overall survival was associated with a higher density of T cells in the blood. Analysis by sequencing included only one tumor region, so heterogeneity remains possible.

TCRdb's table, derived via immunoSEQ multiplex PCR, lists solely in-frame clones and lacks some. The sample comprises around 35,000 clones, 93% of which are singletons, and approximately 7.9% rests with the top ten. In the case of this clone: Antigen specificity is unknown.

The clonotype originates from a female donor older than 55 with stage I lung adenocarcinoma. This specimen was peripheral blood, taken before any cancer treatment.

The CDR3 loop is CASKQGANTEAFF. The DNA of the CDR3 is TGTGCCAGCAAACAGGGGGCCAACACTGAAGCTTTCTTT. The chain employs TRBV18 and TRBJ1-1; 9 bases are shared with TRBD1. Germline V gene lookup returns CDR1 KGHSH and CDR2 LQKENI. The CDR3 runs 13 residues. V shed 8 bases, J shed 2 bases, and the junction held 3 bases outside the gene matches.